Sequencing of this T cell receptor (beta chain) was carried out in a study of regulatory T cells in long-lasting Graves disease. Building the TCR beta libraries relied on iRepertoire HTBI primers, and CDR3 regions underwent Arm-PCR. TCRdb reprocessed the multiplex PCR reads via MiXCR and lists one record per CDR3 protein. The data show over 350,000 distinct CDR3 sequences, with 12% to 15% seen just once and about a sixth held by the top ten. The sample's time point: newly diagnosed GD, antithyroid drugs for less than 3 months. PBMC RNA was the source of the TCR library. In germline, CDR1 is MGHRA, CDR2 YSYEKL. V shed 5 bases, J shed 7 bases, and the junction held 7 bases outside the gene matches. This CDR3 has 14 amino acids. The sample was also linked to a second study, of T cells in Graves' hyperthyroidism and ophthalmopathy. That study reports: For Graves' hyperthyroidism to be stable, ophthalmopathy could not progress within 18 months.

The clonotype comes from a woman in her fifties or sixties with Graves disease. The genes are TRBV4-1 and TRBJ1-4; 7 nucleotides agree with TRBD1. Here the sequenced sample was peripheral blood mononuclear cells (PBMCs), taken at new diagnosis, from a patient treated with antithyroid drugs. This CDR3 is CASSGGGGGEKLFF. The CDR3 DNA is TGCGCCAGCAGCGGAGGGGGCGGAGGTGAAAAACTGTTTTTT.